The rows below give T cell receptor beta chains drawn from one sample of a study of shared clonotypes between healthy human individuals. Method: immunoSEQ multiplex PCR; TCRdb's copy keeps in-frame clones and lacks some. The sample comprises fewer than 1.6 million clones, approximately 98.5% of which are singletons, and about 0.35% rests with the top ten. Sequencing input: naive CD4+ T cells sorted from blood. The receptors stem from a man aged 25-45 years in good health. The CDR3 runs from the conserved cysteine through the conserved F or W.

CDR3	V	J
CASSSNPGVRISGANVLTF	TRBV5-5	TRBJ2-6
CASSDGQGLQFF	TRBV7-2	TRBJ2-1
CASSTGTPITYEQYF	TRBV5-4	TRBJ2-7
CASSFTSATYGYTF	TRBV5-4	TRBJ1-2
CASRTDGTEAFF	TRBV28	TRBJ1-1
CASSYGGGSGGYTF	TRBV6-5	TRBJ1-2
CASSGTGGWDQPQHF	TRBV2	TRBJ1-5
CASSFGARDTQYF	TRBV5-4	TRBJ2-3
CASSHNGGRAEAFF	TRBV10-2	TRBJ1-1
CASSRAGDRDGGYTF	TRBV5-1	TRBJ1-2
CASSGTKDTQYF	TRBV25-1	TRBJ2-3
CASSEFRGNQETQYF	TRBV25-1	TRBJ2-5
CASSITSGSSYNEQFF	TRBV9	TRBJ2-1
CAISGGRTDNEQFF	TRBV10-3	TRBJ2-1
CASSEEMRYNEQFF	TRBV9	TRBJ2-1
CAWAGGRVDEQYF	TRBV30	TRBJ2-7
CASSYYSGTYNEQFF	TRBV7-9	TRBJ2-1
CAWRDLEASNYEQYF	TRBV30	TRBJ2-7
CASSATSGRFNEQFF	TRBV2	TRBJ2-1